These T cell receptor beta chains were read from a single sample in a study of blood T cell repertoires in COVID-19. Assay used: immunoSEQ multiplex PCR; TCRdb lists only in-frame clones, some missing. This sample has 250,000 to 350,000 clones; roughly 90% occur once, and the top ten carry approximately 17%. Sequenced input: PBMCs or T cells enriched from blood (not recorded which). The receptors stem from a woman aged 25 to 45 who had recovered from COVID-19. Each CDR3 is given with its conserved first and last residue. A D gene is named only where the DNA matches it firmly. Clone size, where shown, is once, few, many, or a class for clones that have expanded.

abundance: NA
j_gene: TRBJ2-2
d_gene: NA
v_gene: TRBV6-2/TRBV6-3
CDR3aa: CASSYSPPELNTGELFF
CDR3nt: TGTGCCAGCAGTTACTCCCCACCGGAGCTGAACACCGGGGAGCTGTTTTTT

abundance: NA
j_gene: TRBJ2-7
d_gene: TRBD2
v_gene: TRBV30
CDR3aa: CAWSDRTSGVYEQYF
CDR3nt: TGTGCCTGGAGTGACCGGACTAGCGGGGTCTACGAGCAGTACTTC

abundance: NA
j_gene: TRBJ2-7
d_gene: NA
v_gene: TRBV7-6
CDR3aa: CASSLGGHEQYF
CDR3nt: TGTGCCAGCAGCTTAGGGGGGCACGAGCAGTACTTC

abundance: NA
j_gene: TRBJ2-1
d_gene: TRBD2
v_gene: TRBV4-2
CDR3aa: CASSQDLGGSFNEQFF
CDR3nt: TGTGCCAGCAGCCAAGATCTGGGCGGGAGTTTCAATGAGCAGTTCTTC

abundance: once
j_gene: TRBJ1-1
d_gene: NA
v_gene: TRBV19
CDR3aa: CASNGQMNTEAFF
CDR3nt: TGTGCCAGTAATGGACAGATGAACACTGAAGCTTTCTTT

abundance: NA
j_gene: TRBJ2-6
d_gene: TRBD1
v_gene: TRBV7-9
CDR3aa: CASSSTLTGAPGANVLTF
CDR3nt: TGTGCCAGCAGCTCCACCCTTACAGGGGCCCCTGGGGCCAACGTCCTGACTTTC

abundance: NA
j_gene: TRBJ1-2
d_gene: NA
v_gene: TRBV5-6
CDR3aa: CASSPDRTGYTF
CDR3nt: TGTGCCAGCAGCCCCGACAGGACTGGCTACACCTTC

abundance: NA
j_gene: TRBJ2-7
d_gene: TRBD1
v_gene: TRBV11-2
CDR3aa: CASSLTDRGLEQYF
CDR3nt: TGTGCCAGCAGCTTAACGGACAGGGGGCTCGAGCAGTACTTC

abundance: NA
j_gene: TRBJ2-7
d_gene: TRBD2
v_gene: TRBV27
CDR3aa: CASNRGGAGEQYF
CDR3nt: TGTGCCAGCAACCGGGGGGGGGCAGGGGAGCAGTACTTC

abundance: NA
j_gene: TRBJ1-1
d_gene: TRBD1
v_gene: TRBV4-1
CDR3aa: CASSQSGTGDTEAFF
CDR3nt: TGCGCCAGCAGCCAATCCGGGACAGGGGACACTGAAGCTTTCTTT